This TCR beta chain was recorded in a study of monozygotic twins with inflammatory bowel disease. General study points: A lone strong IBD-associated signal or clonotype found no support.

Germline assignment: CDR1 SGHAT and CDR2 FQNNGV. The CDR3 is 16 residues long. For each CDR3 protein, TCRdb gives one entry from its re-call of the 5' RACE reads, without DNA. This sample's table reports 440,000 or so distinct CDR3 sequences. Of note for this clonotype: Its antigen is not identified.

This chain joins TRBV11-2 and TRBJ1-1; absent DNA, TCRdb's TRBD1 call cannot be checked. This clonotype originated in a human donor with ulcerative colitis or Crohn's disease, or a healthy co-twin of an affected twin (not recorded which). The sequenced sample was blood. The CDR3 spells CASSLWVYGTNTEAFF.